Given below is one T cell receptor beta chain in context. Which antigen it targets is not known. No base quality information exists; no much larger clone differs at one position. Including the terminal cysteine and phenylalanine, the CDR3 comprises 12 residues. Only the CDR3 DNA is retained, 36 bases long and in frame from the first base. CDR1 and CDR2, per the germline V gene (reference sequence), are LNHNV and YYDKDF. Cut back by 0 bases and 9 bases, the V and J ends lie 6 bases apart. Receptor amplification or capture employed the immunoSEQ multiplex PCR assay. TCRdb re-hosts the immuneACCESS table, in-frame sequences only. Its copies lack some clones; in the studies checked, an unresolved V gene accounts for under half of them, and the cause for the rest is not known. The sample includes approximately 400,000 clones, with around 95% observed a single time. The top ten clonotypes cover roughly 0.02% of the sample.

This entry belongs to a study of shared T cell receptors in the human thymus (dated by TCRdb to the early 2020s). Describing the broader study: The study examined how self-reactive, shared T-cell receptor alpha chains are generated in the human thymus.

Here the chain combines TRBV15 and TRBJ1-5, with the D gene not confidently named. What was sequenced was thymocytes. The source is a human donor. Read as DNA, the sequence is TGTGCCACCAGCAGAGATTCCCTGCCCCAGCATTTT. This sequence encodes CATSRDSLPQHF.